The 13 T cell receptor beta chains reported below all come from one sample, sequenced in a study of T cell changes during pregnancy in multiple sclerosis. Repertoires were generated with immunoSEQ multiplex PCR, while TCRdb's copy carries only in-frame clones and drops some. In the table there are 75,000 to 100,000 clones, about nine tenths of which are singletons. This specimen consisted of peripheral blood, obtained in the second trimester of pregnancy. Every receptor here comes from a female donor in good health, enrolled as a control in a pregnancy study.

CDR3 in amino acids: CASSPRRVESYNEQFF. CDR3 bases: TGTGCCAGCAGCCCTAGGAGGGTTGAGTCCTACAATGAGCAGTTCTTC. The V and J genes are TRBV13 and TRBJ2-1, with D maybe TRBD2 (6 bases). Germline CDR1 is PRHDT and CDR2 is FYEKMQ (reference sequence). CDR3 length: 16 amino acids. V was trimmed by 5 bases and J by 1 base, leaving 15 bases between them.

DNA for the CDR3: TGTGCCAGCAGAACTCCGGGACTGAACACCGGGGAGCTGTTTTTT. This gives the protein CASRTPGLNTGELFF. This rearrangement joins TRBV6-6 to TRBJ2-2; maybe TRBD2 (6 bases). The germline V gene has CDR1 MNHNY and CDR2 SVGAGI (reference sequence). The V gene lost 6 bases and the J gene lost 1 base, with 12 bases spanning the gap. CDR3 length: 15 amino acids.

The sample holds one count of this clone. The chain couples TRBV9 to TRBJ1-2, with 9 positions matching TRBD1. Germline-derived CDR1 and CDR2 are SGDLS and YYNGEE. V lost 5 bases to trimming and J lost 2 bases; unmatched junction nucleotides: 10. The CDR3 has 16 residues. DNA of the CDR3: TGTGCCAGCAGGTCCGGAGGGACAGGGAAAAACTATGGCTACACCTTC. Translating gives CASRSGGTGKNYGYTF.

The chain uses TRBV6-5 and TRBJ1-6; 7 bases match TRBD1. After removal of 2 bases from V and 10 bases from J, the junction contained 5 bases not matched to a gene. The CDR3 is made up of 14 amino acids. Germline V lookup: CDR1 MNHEY, CDR2 SVGAGI. The CDR3 DNA reads TGTGCCAGCAGTTACCCCCGACAGGGCTCACCCCTCCACTTT. Amino acids: CASSYPRQGSPLHF.

This chain connects TRBV15 to TRBJ2-7, with D tentatively TRBD2 (6 bases). The V gene's germline CDR1 is LNHNV and CDR2 YYDKDF (reference sequence). This CDR3 has 15 amino acids. Trimming removed 5 bases from V and 6 bases from J, with 20 bases in between. CDR3 nucleotides: TGTGCCACCAGCCGGGAAGCGGTGCTGGGGGGCGAGCAGTACTTC. This translates into CATSREAVLGGEQYF.

The chain joins TRBV5-1 to TRBJ1-6; tentative D call: TRBD1 (5 bases). Between the trimmed V and J ends, which lost 0 bases and 7 bases, there was a span of 11 bases. Per the germline V gene, CDR1 is SGHRS and CDR2 is YFSETQ. The CDR3 loop spans 15 amino acids. The CDR3 coding sequence is TGCGCCAGCAGCTTGGGAAGGGGCGAGAATTCACCCCTCCACTTT. Residues: CASSLGRGENSPLHF.

The chain carries TRBV6-1 and TRBJ1-5; D uncertain. V was clipped by 7 bases and J by 1 base, with 8 bases between them. The CDR3 covers 13 residues. Germline values: CDR1 MNHNS, CDR2 SASEGT. The CDR3 nucleotides are TGTGCCAGCACGAGAGGGAGCAATCAGCCCCAGCATTTT. Protein: CASTRGSNQPQHF.

The rearrangement uses TRBV5-6 and TRBJ1-6; TRBD1 agrees at 9 bases. After removal of 0 bases from V and 14 bases from J, the junction contained 9 bases not matched to a gene. This CDR3 region has 15 residues. CDR1 is SGHDT, CDR2 YYEEEE, per germline. The DNA for the CDR3 is TGTGCCAGCAGCTTGGAGGGGACAGGGTTTCTCACCCTCCACTTT. Its translation is CASSLEGTGFLTLHF.

The CDR3 sequence: CASSPPGHANSGNTIYF. The CDR3 coding sequence is TGTGCCAGCTCACCACCCGGACACGCTAACTCTGGAAACACCATATATTTT. The genes are TRBV18 and TRBJ1-3; tentative D call: TRBD1 (5 bases). Germline assignment: CDR1 KGHSH and CDR2 LQKENI. The V and J ends lost 0 bases and 0 bases respectively, with 12 bases between them. The CDR3 covers 17 residues. Combining the CDR3 with reference TRBV18 and TRBJ1-3 gives the whole variable domain NAGVMQNPRHLVRRRGQEARLRCSPMKGHSHVYWYRQLPEEGLKFMVYLQKENIIDESGMPKERFSAEFPKEGPSILRIQQVVRGDSAAYFCASSPPGHANSGNTIYFGEGSWLTVV.

The chain uses TRBV19 and TRBJ1-2; D ambiguous. The CDR3 is 14 residues long. Trimming left V 3 bases short and J 8 bases short, with 16 bases between. Germline loops: CDR1 LNHDA, CDR2 SQIVND (reference sequence). CDR3 in DNA: TGTGCCAGTAGTATGGGATCCGCGGGATACGGCTACACCTTC. This gives the protein CASSMGSAGYGYTF.

This clone showed up just once. The gene calls are TRBV7-6 and TRBJ1-1; D gene uncertain. The CDR3 length is 13 residues. Germline V gives CDR1 SGHVS, CDR2 FNYEAQ. V was pared by 1 base and J by 4 bases, with 7 bases between. The CDR3 reads CASSLGAATEAFF. The CDR3 coding sequence is TGTGCCAGCAGCTTAGGGGCAGCCACTGAAGCTTTCTTT.

This clone has just one count. The chain carries TRBV6-5 and TRBJ2-5; D not resolved. Trimming took off 6 bases at V and 5 bases at J, with 19 bases between the two ends. The CDR3 loop spans 15 amino acids. The germline CDR1 and CDR2 sequences are MNHEY and SVGAGI. In nucleotides, the CDR3 is TGTGCCAGCAGGATAGGATATACCGTGGAGGAGACCCAGTACTTC. It yields the protein CASRIGYTVEETQYF.

In its sample, this clone was seen a few times. The V gene is TRBV19, the J gene TRBJ1-6; TRBD1 agrees at 8 bases. The germline CDR1 and CDR2 sequences are LNHDA and SQIVND (reference sequence). There are 16 residues in the CDR3. The V segment lost 2 bases and the J segment 7 bases; nucleotides outside the gene matches: 7. Written as DNA, the CDR3 is TGTGCCAGTAGTATACCCTCCTCAGGGGGCAATTCACCCCTCCACTTT. Its translation is CASSIPSSGGNSPLHF.